This passage covers 12 T cell receptor beta chains from one sample sequenced in a study of T cells expressing NK-cell markers. TCRdb reanalyzed the 5' RACE reads and collapses them to one entry per CDR3 protein, without DNA. The sample data list 200,000 to 300,000 distinct CDR3 sequences. The specimen sequenced was blood T cells: a sorted CD56 or NKG2C T cell subset, CD4+ or CD8+ T cells, or bulk PBMC T cells (not recorded which). The receptors were sampled from a man aged 18 to 29 in good health.

The rearrangement joins TRBV4-2 to TRBJ2-2. Germline CDR1 reads LGHNA; CDR2 reads YNFKEQ. The CDR3 covers 16 residues. The CDR3 sequence: CASSQDLGLKTGELFF.

This rearrangement joins TRBV5-1 to TRBJ2-2. CDR1 and CDR2 from the germline V gene are SGHRS and YFSETQ. This CDR3 region has 15 residues. CDR3 protein: CASSSTQADTGELFF. The entire variable domain, with the rest obtained from reference TRBV5-1 and TRBJ2-2, is as follows: KAGVTQTPRYLIKTRGQQVTLSCSPISGHRSVSWYQQTPGQGLQFLFEYFSETQRNKGNFPGRFSGRQFSNSRSEMNVSTLELGDSALYLCASSSTQADTGELFFGEGSRLTVL.

The rearrangement joins TRBV12-3 or TRBV12-4 to TRBJ1-2. The CDR3 extends over 12 amino acids. CDR3 amino acids: CASSFTSGGYTF.

The chain recombines TRBV5-1 with TRBJ1-6; TCRdb selects TRBD1, and the lack of DNA leaves this call unchecked. CDR3 length: 15 amino acids. Germline assignment: CDR1 SGHRS and CDR2 YFSETQ. The CDR3 loop is CASSLVVTGGSPLHF.

This chain connects TRBV19 to TRBJ1-5; the TCRdb call, TRBD1, lacks DNA for checking. Germline CDR1 and CDR2: LNHDA and SQIVND (reference sequence). This CDR3 is 18 amino acids long. The CDR3 spells CASSMGVADRGTGQPQHF.

V is TRBV20-1 and J is TRBJ1-1; TCRdb calls TRBD1, which cannot be checked without DNA. The CDR3 is 14 amino acids. CDR1 is DFQATT and CDR2 is SNEGSKA in the germline V gene (reference sequence). The CDR3 here is CSAPVRQLNTEAFF.

This chain joins TRBV6-5 and TRBJ2-5; lacking DNA, the TRBD1 call made by TCRdb goes unchecked. The CDR3 spans 15 residues. Germline CDR1 reads MNHEY; CDR2 reads SVGAGI. The chain's CDR3 is CASSLQGLGQKTQYF.

The V gene is TRBV29-1, the J gene TRBJ2-2; TCRdb gives TRBD2 as the D gene, but with no DNA this cannot be confirmed. The CDR3 sequence is 16 residues long. CDR1 and CDR2 from the germline V gene are SQVTM and ANQGSEA. The CDR3 reads CSGGWGAAGVAGELFF.

The V call is TRBV5-1, the J call TRBJ2-7; TCRdb calls TRBD2, which cannot be checked without DNA. The CDR3 spans 15 residues. Germline values: CDR1 SGHRS, CDR2 YFSETQ. The CDR3 here is CASPNGERDSYEQYF. Using reference TRBV5-1 and TRBJ2-7 for the parts outside the CDR3, the full variable domain is KAGVTQTPRYLIKTRGQQVTLSCSPISGHRSVSWYQQTPGQGLQFLFEYFSETQRNKGNFPGRFSGRQFSNSRSEMNVSTLELGDSALYLCASPNGERDSYEQYFGPGTRLTVT.

The chain couples TRBV7-2 to TRBJ2-3; the TRBD1 assignment by TCRdb is unverifiable without DNA. This CDR3 region has 13 residues. Germline CDR1 is SGHTA and CDR2 is FQGNSA. The CDR3 here is CASSPLGTDTQYF.

The CDR3 is CAWSVNFIQGTGELFF. This chain joins TRBV30 and TRBJ2-2; checking the TCRdb D call of TRBD1 is not possible without DNA. Germline-derived CDR1 and CDR2 are GTSNPN and SVGIG (reference sequence). The CDR3 has 16 amino acids. The entire variable domain, with the rest obtained from reference TRBV30 and TRBJ2-2, is as follows: SQTIHQWPATLVQPVGSPLSLECTVEGTSNPNLYWYRQAAGRGLQLLFYSVGIGQISSEVPQNLSASRPQDRQFILSSKKLLLSDSGFYLCAWSVNFIQGTGELFFGEGSRLTVL.

The rearrangement uses TRBV7-2 and TRBJ2-7; TCRdb selects TRBD2, and the lack of DNA leaves this call unchecked. Per germline, CDR1 SGHTA and CDR2 FQGNSA. The CDR3 has 17 amino acids. CDR3 in amino acids: CASTQPKGSSGRYEQYF.